These 15 T cell receptor beta chains originate from one sample sequenced in a study of blood T cell repertoires in COVID-19 (dated by TCRdb to 2018 to 2021). Library prep was done by the immunoSEQ multiplex PCR assay. TCRdb took over this immuneACCESS table, retaining in-frame rearrangements with V and J assigned. Such tables are incomplete; in checked studies, under half of the missing clones stem from an unresolved V gene, and the remainder is unexplained. The sample data list hundreds of thousands of clones, and around 87% of these were observed just once. The leading ten clones occupy 1.6% of the sample. The sequenced sample was PBMCs or T cells enriched from blood (not recorded which). The receptors come from a woman in her forties or fifties who had recovered from COVID-19.

V and J are TRBV24-1 and TRBJ2-1; weak D call: TRBD2 (5 bases). Germline V CDR1 and CDR2: KGHDR, SFDVKD. Between the trimmed V and J ends, which lost 8 bases and 6 bases, there was a span of 13 bases. CDR3 length equals 13 residues. The CDR3: CATTPASPNEQFF. CDR3 DNA sequence: TGTGCCACCACCCCAGCTAGCCCCAATGAGCAGTTCTTC.

The chain carries TRBV5-1 and TRBJ2-3; TRBD2 is a possible D gene (6 bases). Trimming left V 7 bases short and J 0 bases short, with 15 bases between. This CDR3 comprises 15 residues. Germline values: CDR1 SGHRS, CDR2 YFSETQ. CDR3 region: CASFGGRPSTDTQYF. CDR3 DNA: TGCGCCAGCTTTGGGGGGAGGCCCAGCACAGATACGCAGTATTTT.

This chain connects TRBV27 to TRBJ2-2; 11 bases are a match to TRBD2. Germline lookup yields CDR1 MNHEY and CDR2 SMNVEV (reference sequence). This CDR3 region has 17 residues. Trimming cost V 5 bases and J 7 bases; bases outside gene matches: 12. CDR3 residues: CASSRSSGRTEGGELFF. For the CDR3, the DNA is TGTGCCAGCAGTCGGTCTAGCGGGAGGACAGAAGGCGGGGAGCTGTTTTTT.

This rearrangement joins TRBV29-1 to TRBJ1-2; 11 bases fit TRBD1. The CDR3 consists of 13 residues. Germline CDR1 reads SQVTM; CDR2 reads ANQGSEA. V lost 6 bases and J lost 6; bases outside the gene matches: 6. CDR3 sequence reads: CSVRTGGFDGYTF. The CDR3 DNA reads as TGCAGCGTCCGGACAGGGGGCTTCGATGGCTACACCTTC. The whole variable domain, filled in from reference TRBV29-1 and TRBJ1-2, reads SAVISQKPSRDICQRGTSLTIQCQVDSQVTMMFWYRQQPGQSLTLIATANQGSEATYESGFVIDKFPISRPNLTFSTLTVSNMSPEDSSIYLCSVRTGGFDGYTFGSGTRLTVV.

V gene TRBV27 combines with J gene TRBJ1-3, with 8 positions matching TRBD1. Losses at the gene ends were 1 base for V and 0 bases for J; bases not matched to a gene: 8. In germline, CDR1 is MNHEY, CDR2 SMNVEV (reference sequence). This CDR3 has 18 amino acids. As DNA, the CDR3 is TGTGCCAGCAGTTTATACGGGACAGGACGAAGCTCTGGAAACACCATATATTTT. Translation: CASSLYGTGRSSGNTIYF.

The chain is built from TRBV7-3 and TRBJ2-7; TRBD2 matches at 9 bases. This CDR3 has 14 residues. Trimming removed 5 bases from V and 7 bases from J; junction bases left unmatched: 9. CDR1 and CDR2 from the germline V gene are SGHTA and FQGTGA. The CDR3 DNA reads as TGTGCCAGCAGCCCTTTAGCGGGGGCAGAAGAGCAGTACTTC. It encodes CASSPLAGAEEQYF.

This chain uses TRBV7-2 with TRBJ2-7, with TRBD2 identical over 9 bases. V shed 3 bases and J 3 bases; nucleotides not matched to a gene: 3. There are 14 residues in the CDR3. The V gene's germline CDR1 is SGHTA and CDR2 FQGNSA. For the CDR3, the DNA is TGTGCCAGCAGCTTTAGCGGGAGTTTCTACGAGCAGTACTTC. This encodes CASSFSGSFYEQYF.

This chain links TRBV27 with TRBJ1-2, with D possibly matching TRBD1 (6 bases). Germline V CDR1 and CDR2: MNHEY, SMNVEV (reference sequence). Trimming removed 5 bases at V and 7 bases at J, with 17 bases between. This CDR3 has 14 residues. CDR3 sequence (DNA): TGTGCCAGCAGTCCAGACCGGGACAACGGTGGCTACACCTTC. The encoded protein is CASSPDRDNGGYTF.

The chain couples TRBV10-3 to TRBJ2-7; 11 bases align to TRBD2. V shed 6 bases, J shed 3 bases, and the junction held 10 bases outside the gene matches. CDR1 and CDR2 from the germline V gene are ENHRY and SYGVKD. The CDR3 loop spans 16 amino acids. This CDR3 is CAIRTYGTSGNYEQYF. The CDR3 nucleotides read TGTGCCATCAGGACTTACGGGACTAGCGGAAACTACGAGCAGTACTTC.

This clone appeared once. The gene calls are TRBV6-5 and TRBJ1-4; D is possibly TRBD1 (6 bases). The CDR3 contains 16 residues. Trimming took 2 bases from V and 4 from J, leaving 14 bases between them. Germline CDR1 and CDR2: MNHEY and SVGAGI. CDR3 coding DNA: TGTGCCAGCAGTTACACAGGACAGCTGATTAATGAAAAACTGTTTTTT. As protein: CASSYTGQLINEKLFF.

This clone showed up just once. The gene calls are TRBV27 and TRBJ2-7; 7 nucleotides align to TRBD2. The V and J ends lost 10 bases and 3 bases, in that order; junction bases with no gene match: 3. The CDR3 runs to 11 residues. Germline assignment: CDR1 MNHEY and CDR2 SMNVEV (reference sequence). CDR3 residues: CATGRFYEQYF. CDR3 bases: TGTGCCACCGGGAGGTTCTACGAGCAGTACTTC.

The rearrangement uses TRBV5-1 and TRBJ2-1; TRBD2 might be the D (5 bases). The CDR3 sequence is 16 residues long. Germline assignment: CDR1 SGHRS and CDR2 YFSETQ. The germline V and J ends were trimmed by 3 bases and 6 bases, with 19 bases remaining between them. The CDR3 bases are TGCGCCAGCAGCTGGGCTCTTGGGAGCGGCTTCAATGAGCAGTTCTTC. Residues: CASSWALGSGFNEQFF. Drawing the rest from reference TRBV5-1 and TRBJ2-1, the complete variable domain is KAGVTQTPRYLIKTRGQQVTLSCSPISGHRSVSWYQQTPGQGLQFLFEYFSETQRNKGNFPGRFSGRQFSNSRSEMNVSTLELGDSALYLCASSWALGSGFNEQFFGPGTRLTVL.

The chain recombines TRBV3-1 (or the pseudogene TRBV3-2) with TRBJ2-1; 8 bases agree with TRBD2. There are 15 residues in the CDR3. V shed 2 bases and J 1 base; nucleotides not matched to a gene: 1. Germline lookup yields CDR1 LGHDT and CDR2 YNNKEL (reference sequence). The CDR3 reads CASSQIAGSYNEQFF. As DNA, the CDR3 is TGTGCCAGCAGCCAAATAGCGGGGTCCTACAATGAGCAGTTCTTC.

In its sample, this clone was seen once. This sequence joins TRBV5-1 and TRBJ2-7; possibly TRBD1 for D (6 bases). The CDR3 runs 15 residues. CDR1 and CDR2 from the germline V gene are SGHRS and YFSETQ. V lost 4 bases and J lost 2, with 16 bases in between. CDR3 nucleotide sequence: TGCGCCAGCAGCCCACGACAGGCGACCGCCTACGAGCAGTACTTC. This sequence encodes CASSPRQATAYEQYF.

This chain connects TRBV19 to TRBJ2-2; a possible D gene is TRBD2 (6 bases). Germline V gene lookup returns CDR1 LNHDA and CDR2 SQIVND (reference sequence). Deletions cut 4 bases from V and 3 bases from J, with 15 bases between. This CDR3 comprises 16 residues. The CDR3 bases are TGTGCCAGTAGTACGATGACTAGGAGAGACACCGGGGAGCTGTTTTTT. It codes for CASSTMTRRDTGELFF.